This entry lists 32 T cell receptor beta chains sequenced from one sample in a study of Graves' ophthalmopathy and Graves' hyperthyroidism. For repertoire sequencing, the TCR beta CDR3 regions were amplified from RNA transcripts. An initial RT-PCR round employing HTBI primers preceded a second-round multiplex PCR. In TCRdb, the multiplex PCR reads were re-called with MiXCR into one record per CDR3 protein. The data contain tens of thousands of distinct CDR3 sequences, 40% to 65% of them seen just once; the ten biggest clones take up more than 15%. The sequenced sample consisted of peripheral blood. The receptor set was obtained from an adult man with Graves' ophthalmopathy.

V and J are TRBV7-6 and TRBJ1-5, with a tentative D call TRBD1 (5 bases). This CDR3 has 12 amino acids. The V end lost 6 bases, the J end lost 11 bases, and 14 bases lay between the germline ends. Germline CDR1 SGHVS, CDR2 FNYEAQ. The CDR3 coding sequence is TGTGCCAGCAGTCCTGTGGGGGGGACCCAGCATTTT. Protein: CASSPVGGTQHF.

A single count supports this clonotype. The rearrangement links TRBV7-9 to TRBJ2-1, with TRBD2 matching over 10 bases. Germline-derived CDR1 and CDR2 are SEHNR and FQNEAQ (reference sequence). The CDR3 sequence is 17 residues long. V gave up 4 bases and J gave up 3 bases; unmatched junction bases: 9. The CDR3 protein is CASSSTSGDGGYNEQFF. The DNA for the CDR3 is TGTGCCAGCAGCTCTACTAGCGGGGACGGAGGCTACAATGAGCAGTTCTTC. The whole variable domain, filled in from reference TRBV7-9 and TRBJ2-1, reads DTGVSQNPRHKITKRGQNVTFRCDPISEHNRLYWYRQTLGQGPEFLTYFQNEAQLEKSRLLSDRFSAERPKGSFSTLEIQRTEQGDSAMYLCASSSTSGDGGYNEQFFGPGTRLTVL.

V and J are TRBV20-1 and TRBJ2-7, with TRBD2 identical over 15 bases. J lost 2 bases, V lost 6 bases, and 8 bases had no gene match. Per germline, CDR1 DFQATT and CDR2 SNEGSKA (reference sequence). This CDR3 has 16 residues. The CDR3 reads CSAPEGTSGRTYEQYF. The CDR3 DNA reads TGCAGTGCCCCAGAGGGGACTAGCGGGAGGACCTACGAGCAGTACTTC.

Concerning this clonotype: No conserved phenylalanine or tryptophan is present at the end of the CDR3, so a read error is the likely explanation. The DNA of the CDR3 is TGTGCCAGCACCCTGGGAGCGGGCAACTCCTACGAGCAGTACATC. Its protein product is CASTLGAGNSYEQYI. This chain links TRBV7-8 with TRBJ2-7, with a weak D call TRBD2 (6 bases). The CDR3 sequence is 15 residues long. Per germline, CDR1 SGHVS and CDR2 FQNEAQ. Trimming removed 7 bases from V and 0 bases from J, with 16 bases in between.

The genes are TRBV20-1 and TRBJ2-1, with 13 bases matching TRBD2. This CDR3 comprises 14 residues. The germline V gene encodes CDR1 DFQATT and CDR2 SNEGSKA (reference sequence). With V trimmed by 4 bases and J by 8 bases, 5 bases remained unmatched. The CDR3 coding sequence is TGCAGTGCTAAAGGGACTAGCGGGACACATGAGCAGTTCTTC. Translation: CSAKGTSGTHEQFF.

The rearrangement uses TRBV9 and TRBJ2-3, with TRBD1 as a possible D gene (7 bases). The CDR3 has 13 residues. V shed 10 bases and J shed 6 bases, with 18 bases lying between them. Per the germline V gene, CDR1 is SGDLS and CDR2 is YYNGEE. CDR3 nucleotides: TGTGCCTGCGGCCCAGGGGGGTGGGATACGCAGTATTTT. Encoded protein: CACGPGGWDTQYF.

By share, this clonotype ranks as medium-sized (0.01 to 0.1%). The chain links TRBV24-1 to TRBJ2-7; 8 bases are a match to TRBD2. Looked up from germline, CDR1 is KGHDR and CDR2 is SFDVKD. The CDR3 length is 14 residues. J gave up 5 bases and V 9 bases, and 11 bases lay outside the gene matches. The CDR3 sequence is CATPLAGKKNEQYF. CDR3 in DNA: TGTGCCACCCCCTTAGCGGGAAAGAAGAACGAGCAGTACTTC.

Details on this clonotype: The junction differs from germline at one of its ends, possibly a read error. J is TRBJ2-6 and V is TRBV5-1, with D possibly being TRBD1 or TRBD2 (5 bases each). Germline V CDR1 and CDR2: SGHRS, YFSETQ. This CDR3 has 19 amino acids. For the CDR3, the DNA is TGCGCCGGCAGATCTTTCTCCGGGACGATGAGCTCTGGGGCCAACGTCCTGACTTTC. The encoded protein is CAGRSFSGTMSSGANVLTF.

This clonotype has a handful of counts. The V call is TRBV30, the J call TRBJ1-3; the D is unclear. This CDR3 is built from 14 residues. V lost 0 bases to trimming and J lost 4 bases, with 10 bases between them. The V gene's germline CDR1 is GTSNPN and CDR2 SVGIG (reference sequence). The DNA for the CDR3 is TGTGCCTGGAGTGTATTAAACAGAGGAAACACCATATATTTT. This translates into CAWSVLNRGNTIYF.

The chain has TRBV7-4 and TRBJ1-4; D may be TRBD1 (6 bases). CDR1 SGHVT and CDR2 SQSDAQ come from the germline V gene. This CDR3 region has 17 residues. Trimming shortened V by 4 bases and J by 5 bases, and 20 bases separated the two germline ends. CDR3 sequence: CASSWASGARGNEKLFF. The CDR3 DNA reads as TGTGCCAGCAGCTGGGCCTCGGGAGCGAGGGGGAATGAAAAACTGTTTTTT.

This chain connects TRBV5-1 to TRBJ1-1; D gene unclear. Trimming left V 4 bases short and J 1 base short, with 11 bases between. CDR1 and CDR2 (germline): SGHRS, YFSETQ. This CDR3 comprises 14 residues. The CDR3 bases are TGCGCCAGCAGCAGTCTCCGGACGAACACTGAAGCTTTCTTT. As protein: CASSSLRTNTEAFF.

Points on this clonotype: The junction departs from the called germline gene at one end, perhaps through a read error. CDR3 sequence: CASRGRDGTNGKLFF. Written as DNA, the CDR3 is TGTGCTAGCAGGGGTCGGGACGGAACTAATGGAAAACTGTTTTTT. This chain joins TRBV7-9 and TRBJ1-4; D may be TRBD1 (6 bases). The CDR3 spans 15 residues. Germline CDR1 SEHNR, CDR2 FQNEAQ (reference sequence).

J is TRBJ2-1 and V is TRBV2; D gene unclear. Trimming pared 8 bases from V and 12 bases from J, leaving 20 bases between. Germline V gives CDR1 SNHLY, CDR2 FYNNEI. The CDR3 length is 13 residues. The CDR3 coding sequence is TGTGCCAGCCGGTTCGGCCAGGTTACCGTGCAGTTCTTC. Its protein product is CASRFGQVTVQFF. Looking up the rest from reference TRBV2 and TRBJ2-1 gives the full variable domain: EPEVTQTPSHQVTQMGQEVILRCVPISNHLYFYWYRQILGQKVEFLVSFYNNEISEKSEIFDDQFSVERPDGSNFTLKIRSTKLEDSAMYFCASRFGQVTVQFFGPGTRLTVL.

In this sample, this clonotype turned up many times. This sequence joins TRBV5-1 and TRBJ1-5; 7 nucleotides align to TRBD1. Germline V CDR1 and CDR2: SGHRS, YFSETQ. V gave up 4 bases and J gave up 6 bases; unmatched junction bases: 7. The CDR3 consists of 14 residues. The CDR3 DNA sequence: TGCGCCAGCAGCGTCGGGACAGAGGGTCAGCCCCAGCATTTT. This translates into CASSVGTEGQPQHF.

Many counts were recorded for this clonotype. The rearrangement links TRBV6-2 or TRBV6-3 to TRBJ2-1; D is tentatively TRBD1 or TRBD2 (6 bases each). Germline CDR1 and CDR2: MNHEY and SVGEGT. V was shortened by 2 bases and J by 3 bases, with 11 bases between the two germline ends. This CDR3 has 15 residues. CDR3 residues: CASSYGAGHYNEQFF. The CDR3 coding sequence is TGTGCCAGCAGTTACGGGGCGGGACACTACAATGAGCAGTTCTTC.

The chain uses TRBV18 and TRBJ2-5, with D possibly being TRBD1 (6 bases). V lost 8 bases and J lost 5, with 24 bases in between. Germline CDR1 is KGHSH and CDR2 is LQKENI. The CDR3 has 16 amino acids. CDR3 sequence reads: CASAQDSTGRSETQYF. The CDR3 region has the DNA TGTGCCAGCGCCCAAGACTCGACAGGAAGGAGTGAGACCCAGTACTTC.

The CDR3 reads CASRQPGGGSNQPQHF. The CDR3 DNA follows: TGTGCCAGTAGACAACCAGGGGGCGGTAGCAATCAGCCCCAGCATTTT. The chain couples TRBV19 to TRBJ1-5; 8 bases are shared with TRBD1. CDR3 length equals 16 residues. Trimming removed 6 bases from V and 0 bases from J; junction bases left unmatched: 7. From germline, CDR1 is LNHDA and CDR2 SQIVND (reference sequence). Drawing the rest from reference TRBV19 and TRBJ1-5, the complete variable domain is DGGITQSPKYLFRKEGQNVTLSCEQNLNHDAMYWYRQDPGQGLRLIYYSQIVNDFQKGDIAEGYSVSREKKESFPLTVTSAQKNPTAFYLCASRQPGGGSNQPQHFGDGTRLSIL.

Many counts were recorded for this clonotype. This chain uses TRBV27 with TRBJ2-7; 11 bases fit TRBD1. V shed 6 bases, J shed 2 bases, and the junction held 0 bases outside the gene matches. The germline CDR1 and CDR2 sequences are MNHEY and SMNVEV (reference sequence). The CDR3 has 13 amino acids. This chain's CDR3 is CASRDRGPYEQYF. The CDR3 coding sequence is TGTGCCAGCAGGGACAGGGGGCCCTACGAGCAGTACTTC.

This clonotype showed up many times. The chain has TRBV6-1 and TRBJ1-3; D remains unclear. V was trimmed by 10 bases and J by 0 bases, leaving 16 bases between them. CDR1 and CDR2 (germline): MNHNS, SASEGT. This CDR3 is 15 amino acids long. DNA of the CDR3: TGTGCCACGTTCCTTAAGAGTTACTCTGGAAACACCATATATTTT. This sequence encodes CATFLKSYSGNTIYF.

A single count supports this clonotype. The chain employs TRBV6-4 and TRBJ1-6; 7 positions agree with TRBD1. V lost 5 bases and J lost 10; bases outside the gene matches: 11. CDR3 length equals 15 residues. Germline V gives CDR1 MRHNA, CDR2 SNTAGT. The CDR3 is CASSQTGDGGSPLHF. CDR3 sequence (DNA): TGTGCCAGCAGTCAAACAGGGGATGGAGGCTCACCCCTCCACTTT.

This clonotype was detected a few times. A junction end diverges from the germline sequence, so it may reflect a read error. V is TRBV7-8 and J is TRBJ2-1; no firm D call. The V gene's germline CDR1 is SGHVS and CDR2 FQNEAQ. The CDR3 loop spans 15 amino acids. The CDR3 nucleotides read TGTGCCAGCACCCTGGGTCAGGCATCCTACAGTGAGCAGTTCTTC. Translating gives CASTLGQASYSEQFF.

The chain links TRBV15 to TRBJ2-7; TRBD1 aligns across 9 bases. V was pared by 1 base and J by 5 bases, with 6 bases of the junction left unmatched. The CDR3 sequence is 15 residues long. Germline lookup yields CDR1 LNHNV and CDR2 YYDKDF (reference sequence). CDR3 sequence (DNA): TGTGCCACCAGCAGAGGGGGGGGACAGGGAGACGAGCAGTACGTC. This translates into CATSRGGGQGDEQYV.

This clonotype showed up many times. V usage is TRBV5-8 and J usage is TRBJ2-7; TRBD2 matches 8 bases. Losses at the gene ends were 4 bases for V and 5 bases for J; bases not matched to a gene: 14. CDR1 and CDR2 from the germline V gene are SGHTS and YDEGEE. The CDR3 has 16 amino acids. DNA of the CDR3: TGTGCCAGCAGCCCCGAGCCGGGACTAGTAAGCCACGAGCAGTACGTC. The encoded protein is CASSPEPGLVSHEQYV.

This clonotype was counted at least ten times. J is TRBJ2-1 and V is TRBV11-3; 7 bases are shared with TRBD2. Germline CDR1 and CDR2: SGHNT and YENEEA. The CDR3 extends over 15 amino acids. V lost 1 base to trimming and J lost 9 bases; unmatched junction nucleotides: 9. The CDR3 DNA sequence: TGTGCCAGCAGCTTAGGGGGTGGGGGGGAGAGTGAGCAGTTCTTC. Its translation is CASSLGGGGESEQFF.

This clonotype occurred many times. DNA for the CDR3: TGTGCCAGCAGCTCGACCGGGGGCGGCCAAGAGACCCAGTACTTC. Translation gives CASSSTGGGQETQYF. The rearrangement uses TRBV7-3 and TRBJ2-5, with D perhaps assigned TRBD1 or TRBD2 (6 bases each). Germline V lookup: CDR1 SGHTA, CDR2 FQGTGA. Deletions cut 4 bases from V and 1 base from J, with 13 bases between. The CDR3 is made up of 15 amino acids.

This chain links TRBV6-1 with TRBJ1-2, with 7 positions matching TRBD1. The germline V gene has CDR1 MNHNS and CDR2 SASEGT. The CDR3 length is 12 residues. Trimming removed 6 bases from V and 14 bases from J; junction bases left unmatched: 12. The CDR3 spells CASRRGRGGNTF. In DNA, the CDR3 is TGTGCCAGCAGGAGGGGGCGAGGGGGTAATACCTTC.

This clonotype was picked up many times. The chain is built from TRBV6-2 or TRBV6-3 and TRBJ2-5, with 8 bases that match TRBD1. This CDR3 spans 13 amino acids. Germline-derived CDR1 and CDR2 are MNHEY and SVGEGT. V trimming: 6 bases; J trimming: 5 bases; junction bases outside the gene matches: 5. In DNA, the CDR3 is TGTGCCAGCAGCGACAGGGGTGGGGAGACCCAGTACTTC. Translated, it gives CASSDRGGETQYF.

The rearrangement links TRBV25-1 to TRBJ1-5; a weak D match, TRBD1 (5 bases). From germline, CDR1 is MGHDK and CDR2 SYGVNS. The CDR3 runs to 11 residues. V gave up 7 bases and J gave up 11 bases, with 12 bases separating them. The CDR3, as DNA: TGTGCCAGCACAGCGGGGGAGACCCAGCATTTT. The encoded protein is CASTAGETQHF. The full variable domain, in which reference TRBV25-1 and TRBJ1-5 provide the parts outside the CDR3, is EADIYQTPRYLVIGTGKKITLECSQTMGHDKMYWYQQDPGMELHLIHYSYGVNSTEKGDLSSESTVSRIRTEHFPLTLESARPSHTSQYLCASTAGETQHFGDGTRLSIL.

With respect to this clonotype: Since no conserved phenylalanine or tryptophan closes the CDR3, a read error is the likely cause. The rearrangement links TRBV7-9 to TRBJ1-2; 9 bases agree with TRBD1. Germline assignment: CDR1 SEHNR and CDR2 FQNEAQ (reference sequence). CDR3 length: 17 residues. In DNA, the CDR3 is TGTGCCAGCAGCTTGGGTGCCGGGACAGGGATTAACTATAGCTACACCCTC. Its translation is CASSLGAGTGINYSYTL.

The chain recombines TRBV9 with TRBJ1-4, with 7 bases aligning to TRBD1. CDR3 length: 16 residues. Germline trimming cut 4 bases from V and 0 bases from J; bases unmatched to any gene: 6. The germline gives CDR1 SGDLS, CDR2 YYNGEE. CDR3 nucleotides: TGTGCCAGCAGCCCCGCAGGGGGAGCAACTAATGAAAAACTGTTTTTT. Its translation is CASSPAGGATNEKLFF.

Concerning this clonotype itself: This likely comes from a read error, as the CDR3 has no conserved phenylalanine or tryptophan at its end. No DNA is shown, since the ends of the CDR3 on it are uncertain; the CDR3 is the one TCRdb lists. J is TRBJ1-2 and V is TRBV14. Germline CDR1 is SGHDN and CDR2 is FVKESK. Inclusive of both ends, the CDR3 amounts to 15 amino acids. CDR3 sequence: CASSQDFIAGTAYSY.

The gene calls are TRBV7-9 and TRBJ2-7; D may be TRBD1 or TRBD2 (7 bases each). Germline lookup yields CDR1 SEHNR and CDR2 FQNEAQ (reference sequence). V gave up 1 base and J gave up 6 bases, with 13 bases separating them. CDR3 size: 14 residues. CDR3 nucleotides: TGTGCCAGCAGCTTAGTGGGCAGGGGGGGCGAGCAGTACGTC. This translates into CASSLVGRGGEQYV.